These 30 T cell receptor beta chains were sequenced from one sample in a study of identical twins. TCRdb re-called the 5' RACE reads with MiXCR, one entry per CDR3 protein. In the table there are a few hundred thousand distinct CDR3 sequences, roughly 18% of which are singletons. The sample was naive T cells sorted from blood. The receptors originated from a man aged 50-59 years in good health.

This chain uses TRBV5-1 with TRBJ1-1; no clear D gene. Germline V gives CDR1 SGHRS, CDR2 YFSETQ. This CDR3 contains 14 residues. V lost 5 bases, J lost 1 base, and 12 bases lay in between. The CDR3 is CASRHQTRNTEAFF. For the CDR3, the DNA is TGCGCCAGCAGACACCAGACACGGAACACTGAAGCTTTCTTT. Variable domain in full (rest from reference TRBV5-1 and TRBJ1-1): KAGVTQTPRYLIKTRGQQVTLSCSPISGHRSVSWYQQTPGQGLQFLFEYFSETQRNKGNFPGRFSGRQFSNSRSEMNVSTLELGDSALYLCASRHQTRNTEAFFGQGTRLTVV.

This clonotype was recorded many times. This chain links TRBV20-1 with TRBJ2-6; TRBD1 might be the D (5 bases). V lost 5 bases to trimming and J lost 3 bases, with 8 bases between them. Germline V gene lookup returns CDR1 DFQATT and CDR2 SNEGSKA (reference sequence). The CDR3 has 13 amino acids. DNA of the CDR3: TGCAGTGCTCCCAGGGTTGGGGCCAACGTCCTGACTTTC. Its protein product is CSAPRVGANVLTF.

This clonotype was picked up many times. The chain is built from TRBV30 and TRBJ1-6, with D unclear. V lost 7 bases, J lost 0 bases, and 13 bases lay in between. Germline V lookup: CDR1 GTSNPN, CDR2 SVGIG (reference sequence). The CDR3 loop spans 15 amino acids. This chain's CDR3 is CASQERSSYNSPLHF. Here the CDR3 DNA reads TGTGCCTCCCAGGAGCGGAGCTCCTATAATTCACCCCTCCACTTT.

Ten or more counts support this clonotype. The chain couples TRBV5-1 to TRBJ1-1; D is undetermined. CDR3 length: 14 amino acids. CDR1 and CDR2 from the germline V gene are SGHRS and YFSETQ. V lost 2 bases and J 3 bases, leaving 11 bases between the germline ends. CDR3: CASSFRGSDTEAFF. DNA for the CDR3: TGCGCCAGCAGCTTCCGAGGGAGTGACACTGAAGCTTTCTTT.

The chain uses TRBV6-1 and TRBJ2-3, with TRBD2 matching over 11 bases. V was clipped by 6 bases and J by 1 base; unmatched bases: 3. The CDR3 is 15 amino acids. CDR1 and CDR2 (germline): MNHNS, SASEGT. CDR3: CASRSSGRGTDTQYF. CDR3 sequence (DNA): TGTGCCAGCAGAAGTAGCGGGAGGGGCACAGATACGCAGTATTTT.

V gene TRBV28 combines with J gene TRBJ2-1; D might be TRBD2 (6 bases). V was shortened by 4 bases and J by 9 bases, with 16 bases between the two germline ends. Germline loops: CDR1 MDHEN, CDR2 SYDVKM. This CDR3 contains 14 residues. The CDR3 sequence is CASSSPPMRGEQFF. In DNA form, the CDR3 reads TGTGCCAGCAGTTCCCCTCCGATGCGGGGTGAGCAGTTCTTC.

This clonotype was counted many times. This sequence joins TRBV28 and TRBJ2-1; no definite D call. Germline values: CDR1 MDHEN, CDR2 SYDVKM. V lost 2 bases to trimming and J lost 1 base, with 9 bases between them. The CDR3 length is 15 residues. The CDR3 DNA sequence: TGTGCCAGCAGTTTAAGGTCACATTCCTACAATGAGCAGTTCTTC. Its protein is CASSLRSHSYNEQFF.

This clonotype was counted between two and nine times. J is TRBJ2-1 and V is TRBV20-1, with D possibly TRBD1 on 6 matching bases. Germline V gene lookup returns CDR1 DFQATT and CDR2 SNEGSKA (reference sequence). Trimming shortened V by 6 bases and J by 3 bases, and 21 bases separated the two germline ends. The CDR3 length is 16 residues. The CDR3 nucleotides read TGCAGTGCCAAAGTCTCTAGCAGGGGCCACTACAATGAGCAGTTCTTC. Its translation: CSAKVSSRGHYNEQFF.

The chain joins TRBV20-1 to TRBJ2-3; no reliable D call. Trimming pared 3 bases from V and 2 bases from J, leaving 3 bases between. Germline V CDR1 and CDR2: DFQATT, SNEGSKA (reference sequence). This CDR3 contains 11 residues. The CDR3 region is CSARITDTQYF. The DNA for the CDR3 is TGCAGTGCTAGGATCACAGATACGCAGTATTTT.

The chain uses TRBV14 and TRBJ2-7; unclear D gene. Trimming shortened V by 2 bases and J by 0 bases, and 5 bases separated the two germline ends. The CDR3 is 13 amino acids. From germline, CDR1 is SGHDN and CDR2 FVKESK. CDR3 region: CASSQSYSYEQYF. CDR3 DNA sequence: TGTGCCAGCAGCCAATCGTACTCCTACGAGCAGTACTTC.

This clonotype showed up many times. The rearrangement uses TRBV28 and TRBJ2-1, with 8 bases matching TRBD2. CDR3 length equals 15 residues. Losses at the gene ends were 7 bases for V and 1 base for J; bases not matched to a gene: 6. Germline loops: CDR1 MDHEN, CDR2 SYDVKM. The DNA for the CDR3 is TGTGCCAGCATGGGCGGGGGGACTTCCTACAATGAGCAGTTCTTC. As protein: CASMGGGTSYNEQFF.

The gene calls are TRBV10-3 and TRBJ2-2, with 10 positions matching TRBD1. This CDR3 contains 13 residues. CDR1 is ENHRY and CDR2 is SYGVKD in the germline V gene. V dropped 7 bases and J dropped 10; count of bases not matched to a gene: 6. The CDR3 nucleotides are TGTGCCATCAAGGGACAGGGGCGTGAGGAGCTGTTTTTT. This translates into CAIKGQGREELFF.

In its sample, this clonotype was seen a few times. V is TRBV20-1 and J is TRBJ2-7, with 9 nucleotides matching TRBD1. V shed 6 bases, J shed 6 bases, and the junction held 6 bases outside the gene matches. The length of the CDR3 is 12 residues. CDR1 is DFQATT, CDR2 SNEGSKA, per germline (reference sequence). CDR3 nucleotides: TGCAGTGCGGACAGGGGCCGCTTCGAGCAGTACTTC. It yields the protein CSADRGRFEQYF.

This clonotype was seen repeatedly, ten times or more. V and J are TRBV12-3 or TRBV12-4 and TRBJ2-3; D call uncertain. The CDR3 is 14 residues long. V lost 2 bases, J lost 6 bases, and 12 bases lay in between. CDR3 region: CASSLWSDSDTQYF. The CDR3 region has the DNA TGTGCCAGCAGTTTATGGTCAGACTCGGATACGCAGTATTTT.

V and J are TRBV11-2 and TRBJ2-6, with D perhaps TRBD1 (5 bases). The CDR3 runs to 18 residues. The V gene lost 0 bases and the J gene lost 2 bases, with 14 bases spanning the gap. Germline V gene data show CDR1 as SGHAT and CDR2 as FQNNGV. This chain's CDR3 is CASSLEQVTMTGANVLTF. The CDR3 DNA reads TGTGCCAGCAGCTTAGAACAGGTTACGATGACTGGGGCCAACGTCCTGACTTTC.

This clonotype was seen many times. The chain carries TRBV20-1 and TRBJ2-7, with D maybe TRBD1 (6 bases). Trimming cost V 0 bases and J 1 base, with 19 bases left between them. Germline V gene lookup returns CDR1 DFQATT and CDR2 SNEGSKA (reference sequence). The CDR3 is 17 residues long. The CDR3 coding sequence is TGCAGTGCTAGAGAGGTCTTCGGCAGGGGCCCTTCCTACGAGCAGTACTTC. Translated: CSAREVFGRGPSYEQYF.

Many counts were recorded for this clonotype. V is TRBV12-3 or TRBV12-4 and J is TRBJ2-2; D might be TRBD2 (7 bases). Deletions cut 3 bases from V and 4 bases from J, with 12 bases between. The CDR3 runs to 15 residues. This CDR3 reads CASSLGGRGTGELFF. The CDR3 coding sequence is TGTGCCAGCAGTTTGGGGGGGCGCGGCACCGGGGAGCTGTTTTTT.

The sample holds many counts of this clonotype. The V and J genes are TRBV20-1 and TRBJ2-3; D is undetermined. There are 14 residues in the CDR3. Per germline, CDR1 DFQATT and CDR2 SNEGSKA (reference sequence). Trimming left V 6 bases short and J 1 base short, with 14 bases between. The CDR3, as DNA: TGCAGTGCCCAGATTTGGTCACGCACAGATACGCAGTATTTT. This gives the protein CSAQIWSRTDTQYF.

The J gene is TRBJ2-7, the V gene TRBV5-1, with 9 bases matching TRBD2. This CDR3 contains 15 residues. The germline V gene encodes CDR1 SGHRS and CDR2 YFSETQ. With V trimmed by 2 bases and J by 6 bases, 9 bases remained unmatched. The CDR3 region is CASSFGAGGPFEQYF. The CDR3 DNA reads as TGCGCCAGCAGCTTTGGGGCGGGAGGGCCTTTCGAGCAGTACTTC.

The chain recombines TRBV7-9 with TRBJ2-7, with a tentative D call TRBD1 (6 bases). Germline loops: CDR1 SEHNR, CDR2 FQNEAQ (reference sequence). Trimming took 5 bases from V and 1 from J, leaving 12 bases between them. The length of the CDR3 is 14 residues. The CDR3 DNA reads TGTGCCAGCAGCCGGGACACCCGATCCTACGAGCAGTACTTC. As protein: CASSRDTRSYEQYF.

The CDR3 nucleotides are TGTGCCACCAGCAGAGATCCCGGGATCAGCTCCTACGAGCAGTACTTC. Residues: CATSRDPGISSYEQYF. The chain carries TRBV15 and TRBJ2-7, with D tentatively TRBD2 (5 bases). V lost 0 bases and J lost 0, with 12 bases in between. Germline V gene lookup returns CDR1 LNHNV and CDR2 YYDKDF (reference sequence). The CDR3 consists of 16 residues.

This chain joins TRBV20-1 and TRBJ2-7; 12 positions match TRBD2. V shed 5 bases, J shed 5 bases, and the junction held 10 bases outside the gene matches. Germline loops: CDR1 DFQATT, CDR2 SNEGSKA (reference sequence). This CDR3 is built from 15 residues. The CDR3 loop reads CSAWTSGNPHNEQYF. The DNA of the CDR3 is TGCAGTGCTTGGACTAGCGGGAACCCACACAACGAGCAGTACTTC.

This clonotype was observed at least ten times. The chain couples TRBV7-2 to TRBJ2-5; 9 bases are shared with TRBD2. Trimming cost V 4 bases and J 0 bases; bases outside gene matches: 21. The CDR3 consists of 21 residues. CDR1 is SGHTA and CDR2 is FQGNSA in the germline V gene. Written as DNA, the CDR3 is TGTGCCAGCAGCTCCCTTCCCCTTAGTCGGGGGCGGGGGGGGTACCAAGAGACCCAGTACTTC. Amino acid sequence: CASSSLPLSRGRGGYQETQYF.

This clonotype was picked up a small number of times. For the CDR3, the DNA is TGTGCCAGCAGCCAGATGTCAGCGACGGTTGCGGAGACCCAGTACTTC. It codes for CASSQMSATVAETQYF. The chain combines TRBV4-2 with TRBJ2-5; D remains ambiguous. CDR1 LGHNA and CDR2 YNFKEQ come from the germline V gene. This CDR3 spans 16 amino acids. The V end lost 3 bases, the J end lost 5 bases, and 19 bases lay between the germline ends.

This clonotype has at least ten counts. This chain joins TRBV3-1 and TRBJ1-5; D is possibly TRBD1 (5 bases). In germline, CDR1 is LGHDT, CDR2 YNNKEL (reference sequence). V lost 2 bases to trimming and J lost 4 bases, with 6 bases between them. The CDR3 runs to 13 residues. This CDR3 reads CASSQQGNQPQHF. The CDR3 coding sequence is TGTGCCAGCAGCCAACAGGGTAATCAGCCCCAGCATTTT.

V usage is TRBV29-1 and J usage is TRBJ2-5; 8 bases are shared with TRBD2. This CDR3 is 14 amino acids long. Germline V gene sequence: CDR1 SQVTM, CDR2 ANQGSEA. J lost 2 bases, V lost 5 bases, and 7 bases had no gene match. CDR3: CSVSLLAAQETQYF. DNA for the CDR3: TGCAGCGTTTCGTTACTAGCGGCACAAGAGACCCAGTACTTC.

The rearrangement joins TRBV24-1 to TRBJ1-5; TRBD1 matches at 8 bases. This CDR3 comprises 14 residues. Looked up from germline, CDR1 is KGHDR and CDR2 is SFDVKD. Trimming removed 7 bases from V and 4 bases from J; junction bases left unmatched: 5. The CDR3 DNA reads TGTGCCACCAGGCCACAGGGGGATAATCAGCCCCAGCATTTT. Translation: CATRPQGDNQPQHF.

In this sample, this clonotype turned up many times. The V gene is TRBV20-1, the J gene TRBJ1-6, with TRBD1 as a possible D gene (6 bases). Trimming stripped 1 base from V and 0 bases from J, with 10 bases between. Per the germline V gene, CDR1 is DFQATT and CDR2 is SNEGSKA (reference sequence). The CDR3 runs 16 residues. The CDR3 loop reads CSARGQESSYNSPLHF. The CDR3 DNA is TGCAGTGCTAGAGGACAGGAAAGCTCCTATAATTCACCCCTCCACTTT.

The chain employs TRBV6-1 and TRBJ2-1, with D possibly TRBD1 on 6 matching bases. With 5 bases removed from V and 2 bases from J, the gap between germline ends came to 13 bases. This CDR3 spans 15 amino acids. CDR1 and CDR2 (germline): MNHNS, SASEGT. CDR3 protein: CASSIDRPTYNEQFF. The DNA of the CDR3 is TGTGCCAGCAGTATAGACAGGCCAACCTACAATGAGCAGTTCTTC.

This clonotype was detected a few times. The chain couples TRBV12-3 or TRBV12-4 to TRBJ2-3; TRBD2 matches 8 bases. The CDR3 extends over 15 amino acids. The junction had 7 bases not matched to a gene; V was cut back by 4 bases and J by 4 bases. The CDR3 region is CASSSGGGRSDTQYF. The DNA for the CDR3 is TGTGCCAGCAGTTCGGGGGGGGGGAGGTCAGATACGCAGTATTTT.